This T cell receptor (beta chain) emerged from a study of cytomegalovirus exposure and HLA in healthy donors. Study observations and caveats: Presence/absence analyses supposed approximately even sequencing depth among donors. It was reportedly the case that the classifier diagnosed cytomegalovirus status with high specificity and sensitivity. Cytomegalovirus-associated status was assigned to 164 TCR beta chains.

Per the germline V gene, CDR1 is SGDLS and CDR2 is YYNGEE. The CDR3 extends over 13 amino acids. V lost 0 bases, J lost 1 base, and 4 bases lay in between. A note on this clone: Its antigen is unidentified.

It was with 60 Vbeta and 13 Jbeta primers that the PCR ran. Some clones are missing from TCRdb's copy, which holds only in-frame ones; the method was immunoSEQ multiplex PCR. Of around 120,000 clones in the sample, approximately 86% were seen once. The chain couples TRBV9 to TRBJ1-2; D call uncertain. Sequencing used PBMCs. This clonotype originated in a boy between 5 and 17 years old in good health and CMV-seronegative. The CDR3 bases are TGTGCCAGCAGCGTAGACAGTAACTATGGCTACACCTTC. It yields the protein CASSVDSNYGYTF.